One sample yielded the 10 T cell receptor beta chains listed below, sequenced in a study of cytomegalovirus exposure and HLA in healthy donors. Sequencing was performed with immunoSEQ multiplex PCR; in TCRdb, only in-frame clones are kept and a portion is missing. The repertoire holds approximately 81,000 clones, with 85% to 95% as singletons. Sequencing was carried out using PBMCs. These receptors all stem from a man younger than 30 in good health and CMV-seronegative.

This chain joins TRBV11-2 and TRBJ2-7, with unresolved D. V was cut by 5 bases and J by 3 bases, with 17 bases left in between. CDR3 size: 15 residues. CDR1 and CDR2 (germline): SGHAT, FQNNGV. The CDR3 sequence is CASSPPDSLHYEQYF. The CDR3, as DNA: TGTGCCAGCAGCCCCCCCGACTCTCTACACTACGAGCAGTACTTC.

V usage is TRBV6-1 and J usage is TRBJ1-4; no clear D. The CDR3 length is 16 residues. Germline V CDR1 and CDR2: MNHNS, SASEGT. Trimming pared 4 bases from V and 0 bases from J, leaving 12 bases between. CDR3 sequence (DNA): TGTGCCAGCAGTGTCTCTCGCCGCGCAACTAATGAAAAACTGTTTTTT. It specifies CASSVSRRATNEKLFF.

The chain is built from TRBV6-5 and TRBJ2-1, with 13 bases fitting TRBD2. Germline trimming cut 5 bases from V and 5 bases from J; bases unmatched to any gene: 3. The V gene's germline CDR1 is MNHEY and CDR2 SVGAGI. The CDR3 length is 15 residues. The DNA of the CDR3 is TGTGCCAGCAGTAGGACTAGCGGGGGTCACAATGAGCAGTTCTTC. Its translation is CASSRTSGGHNEQFF.

The chain couples TRBV11-2 to TRBJ1-2; tentatively, D is TRBD1 (6 bases). The CDR3 runs to 14 residues. The germline V and J ends were trimmed by 8 bases and 3 bases, with 16 bases remaining between them. The germline gives CDR1 SGHAT, CDR2 FQNNGV. DNA of the CDR3: TGTGCCAGCTCGCCGGGGGGCGTTGACTATGGCTACACCTTC. Its protein product is CASSPGGVDYGYTF.

This chain joins TRBV30 and TRBJ1-5; a weak D match, TRBD1 (5 bases). Germline V CDR1 and CDR2: GTSNPN, SVGIG (reference sequence). Deletions cut 2 bases from V and 1 base from J, with 12 bases between. The CDR3 consists of 15 residues. The CDR3 is CAWSPGGGSNQPQHF. Here the CDR3 DNA reads TGTGCCTGGAGTCCTGGGGGGGGGAGCAATCAGCCCCAGCATTTT.

V and J are TRBV28 and TRBJ1-5; tentative D call: TRBD1 (5 bases). Germline V lookup: CDR1 MDHEN, CDR2 SYDVKM. CDR3 size: 19 residues. The V and J ends lost 4 bases and 0 bases respectively, with 22 bases between them. The CDR3 here is CASSYGPGGTAHSNQPQHF. The CDR3 bases are TGTGCCAGCAGTTATGGTCCAGGCGGGACTGCCCATAGCAATCAGCCCCAGCATTTT.

This chain joins TRBV2 and TRBJ1-2; the D gene is possibly TRBD1 (6 bases). CDR3 length equals 15 residues. Germline loops: CDR1 SNHLY, CDR2 FYNNEI. With 3 bases removed from V and 4 bases from J, the gap between germline ends came to 15 bases. The CDR3 is CASSEGDISVYGYTF. In nucleotides, the CDR3 is TGTGCCAGCAGTGAGGGGGACATTTCTGTCTATGGCTACACCTTC.

The rearrangement joins TRBV21-1 to TRBJ2-3; the table calls TRBD2, which could not be checked here. TRBV21-1 is flagged as a pseudogene. The CDR3 is 15 amino acids. DNA for the CDR3: TGTGCCAGCAGCAAAGTAGTACTACGCACAGATACGCAGTATTTT. It encodes CASSKVVLRTDTQYF.

The V and J genes are TRBV4-2 and TRBJ2-1; D not certain. Germline CDR1 reads LGHNA; CDR2 reads YNFKEQ. The CDR3 totals 15 residues. Between the trimmed V and J ends, which lost 1 base and 4 bases, there was a span of 11 bases. CDR3 residues: CASSQGGSYYNEQFF. The DNA of the CDR3 is TGTGCCAGCAGCCAAGGTGGTAGCTATTACAATGAGCAGTTCTTC.

The gene calls are TRBV9 and TRBJ2-3; D remains unclear. This CDR3 is 15 amino acids long. Looked up from germline, CDR1 is SGDLS and CDR2 is YYNGEE. V lost 0 bases, J lost 0 bases, and 8 bases lay in between. The CDR3 coding sequence is TGTGCCAGCAGCGTAGACTTAGCTAGCACAGATACGCAGTATTTT. It encodes CASSVDLASTDTQYF.